This T cell receptor beta chain came from a study of T cell responses to AZD1222 COVID-19 vaccine (dated by TCRdb to 2020 to 2023). Context from the whole study: AZD1222 recipients with second doses at about 4 weeks or about 12 weeks were pooled, because spike-specific TCR depth and breadth did not differ between schedules. A total of 230 or so trial participants underwent TCR sequencing, of whom some 210 received two doses of AZD1222 and around 26 received two doses of the MenACWY control vaccine. Enrollment into the trials was organized by age into subgroups of 18-55, 56-69 and 70-plus years, and those subgroups contained roughly 140, 27 and 60 TCR-sequenced participants, respectively.

The CDR3 regions of human TCRbeta chains were analyzed by immunosequencing. In the source study's methods: TCRs in the repertoires were compared against a reference library of SARS-CoV-2-specific TCRs that had been generated with the MIRA antigen-specificity platform. Breadth was defined as the fraction of unique TCRs that were SARS-CoV-2-associated, and depth was defined as the fraction of total T cells that were SARS-CoV-2-associated. Using the MIRA data, every spike-specific TCR was mapped to the spike region that the TCR reacted to and assigned to either a CD4 or a CD8 class. Log10-transformed breadth and depth values were compared by one-way ANOVA with Sidak's multiple comparisons tests. TCRdb provides this immuneACCESS table in a form limited to in-frame rearrangements. Some clones are lacking; in checked studies, under half of them reflect an unresolved V gene, and why the rest are absent is not known. V, J and clone size are those of that table, while D and trimming were read from the DNA. In all, the sample holds 100,000 to 150,000 clones, and approximately 91% of those were seen once. The ten largest clones add up to around a quarter of the sample.

Taken with the paper, the label for time point translates to: baseline before first vaccination. The vaccinee samples were drawn from two UK trials, COV001 and COV002, one of which was a single-blind randomized controlled phase 2/3 trial testing AZD1222 (ChAdOx1 nCoV-19) in healthy adults. For TCRbeta chain sequencing, PBMC samples from trial participants were taken at day 0 and at day 28 after the second dose. A word on this clone: No antigen is known for it. Within one base of it there is no much larger clone, and no base qualities were kept.

What the study reported, not specific to this receptor: Conclusions about previously exposed vaccinees are limited because only a handful of AZD1222 recipients were SARS-CoV-2 seropositive at baseline. Because no day 14 peak-response samples were available, the repertoires could be characterized only after the peak T cell response. The 56-69-year group was small, and its depth increase did not reach significance, likely because of low power. CD4 TCRs associated with the vaccine covered the entire spike protein, and the dominant responses were in regions 160-218 and 743-854. Epitopes outside the regions mutated in the B.1.351 and B.1.1.7 variants were reportedly recognized by nearly half of the unique spike-specific TCRs. After two AZD1222 doses, both the breadth and the depth of spike-specific TCRs were significantly higher than at day 0 and than in MenACWY recipients. Participants were mostly white British and included more females than males, and it was suggested by the authors that clonal diversity may have been underestimated.

CDR1 and CDR2 are read off the germline V gene as MGHRA and YSYEKL. The CDR3 contains 14 residues, cysteine and phenylalanine counted. Here the CDR3 DNA is all that survives: 42 bases in frame from base 1. The junction shows trimming of 0 bases on V and 3 bases on J, plus 5 bases between the germline ends. This sample comprised peripheral blood, obtained on day 0 of AZD1222 vaccination. This TCR was sampled from an adult in good health. The rearrangement joined TRBV4-1 to TRBJ2-2; the D assignment is uncertain and may be TRBD1 or TRBD2, with 5 bases supporting each. The DNA sequence is as follows: TGCGCCAGCAGCCAAGAGGGGGACACCGGGGAGCTGTTTTTT. Its translation reads: CASSQEGDTGELFF.